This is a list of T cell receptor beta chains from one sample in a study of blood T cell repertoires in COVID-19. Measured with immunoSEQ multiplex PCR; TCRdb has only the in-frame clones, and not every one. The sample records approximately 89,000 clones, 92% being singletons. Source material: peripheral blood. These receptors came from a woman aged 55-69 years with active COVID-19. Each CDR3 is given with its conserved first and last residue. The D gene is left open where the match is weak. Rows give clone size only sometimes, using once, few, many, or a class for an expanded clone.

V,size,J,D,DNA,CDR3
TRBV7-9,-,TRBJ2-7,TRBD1,TGTGCCAGCAGCACTAGGACAGGGGAGGGCTCCTACGAGCAGTACTTC,CASSTRTGEGSYEQYF
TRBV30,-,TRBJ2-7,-,TGTGCCTGGAGGTCTACTCTCGAGCAGTACTTC,CAWRSTLEQYF
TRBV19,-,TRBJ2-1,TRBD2,TGTGCCAGTAGTATAGATCAACTAGCGGGAGGGGATGAGCAGTTCTTC,CASSIDQLAGGDEQFF
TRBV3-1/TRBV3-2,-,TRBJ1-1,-,TGTGCCAGCAGCCAAGACCTTCCCAACACTGAAGCTTTCTTT,CASSQDLPNTEAFF
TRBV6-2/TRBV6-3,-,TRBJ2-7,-,TGTGCCAGCAGTTACACCACAGGCATCTACGAGCAGTACTTC,CASSYTTGIYEQYF
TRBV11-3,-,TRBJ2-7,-,TGTGCCAGCTCCCCGCTACGAATGACCTACGAGCAGTACTTC,CASSPLRMTYEQYF
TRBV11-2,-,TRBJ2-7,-,TGTGCCAGCAGCGTTAGGAGCTACGAGCAGTACTTC,CASSVRSYEQYF
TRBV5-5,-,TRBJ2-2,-,TGTGCCAGCAGCTTGAGAGGAACCAACACCGGGGAGCTGTTTTTT,CASSLRGTNTGELFF
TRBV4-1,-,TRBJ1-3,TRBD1,TGCGCCAGCAGCCACGGACAGGGGGTAACAAACACCATATATTTT,CASSHGQGVTNTIYF
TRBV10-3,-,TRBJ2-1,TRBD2,TGTGCCATCAGGGGTAGCGGGAATGAGCAGTTCTTC,CAIRGSGNEQFF
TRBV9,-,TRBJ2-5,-,TGTGCCAGCAGCCTCACAGGGGAGACCCAGTACTTC,CASSLTGETQYF
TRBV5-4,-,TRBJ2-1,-,TGTGCCAGCAGCCGGAGATTTTCGGAGGGTGGGTACAATGAGCAGTTCTTC,CASSRRFSEGGYNEQFF
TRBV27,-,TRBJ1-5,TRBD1,TGTGCCAGCAGACGACAGGGGTGGGGTGGTCAGCCCCAGCATTTT,CASRRQGWGGQPQHF
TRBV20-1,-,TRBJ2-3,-,TGCAGTGCTAGTCGCCCCGCAGGGGTTCGCACAGATACGCAGTATTTT,CSASRPAGVRTDTQYF
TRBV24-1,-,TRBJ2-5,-,TGTGCCACCAGTGAGAGACAGGTCCATGGGGAGACCCAGTACTTC,CATSERQVHGETQYF
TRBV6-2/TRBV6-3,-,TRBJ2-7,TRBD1,TGTGCCAGCAGTTACTCTTGGTTTTGGGACAGCTCCTACGAGCAGTACTTC,CASSYSWFWDSSYEQYF
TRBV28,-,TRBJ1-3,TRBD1,TGTGCCAGCAGTACGGGACAGGCTTCTGGAAACACCATATATTTT,CASSTGQASGNTIYF
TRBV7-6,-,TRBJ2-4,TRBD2,TGTGCCAGCAGCCCTCTCGGGGGGGGCCTAGCCAAAAACATTCAGTACTTC,CASSPLGGGLAKNIQYF
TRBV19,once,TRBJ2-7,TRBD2,TGTGCCAGCCCCGGGACGGAGACTAGCGGAGCCTACGAGCAGTACTTC,CASPGTETSGAYEQYF
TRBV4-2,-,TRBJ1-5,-,TGTGCCAGCAGCCAAGAAAGTTACAGGATTAGCAATCAGCCCCAGCATTTT,CASSQESYRISNQPQHF
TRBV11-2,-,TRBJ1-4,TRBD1,TGTGCCAGCAGCGACGGGACAGGGAACAAAAAACTGTTTTTT,CASSDGTGNKKLFF
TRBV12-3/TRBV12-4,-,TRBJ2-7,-,TGTGCCAGCAGTCCTCAAGGGGGCTACGAGCAGTACTTC,CASSPQGGYEQYF
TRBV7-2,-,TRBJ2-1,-,TGTGCCAGCGGGGAGCCGGGCGGTCGGGACTTAACCTACAATGAGCAGTTCTTC,CASGEPGGRDLTYNEQFF
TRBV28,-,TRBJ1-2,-,TGTGCCAGCAGATCTCAAGGGGGGGCGGCCTATGGCTACACCTTC,CASRSQGGAAYGYTF
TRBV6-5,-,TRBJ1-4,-,TGTGCCAGCAGCTCGTCGGGGGGGAATGAAAAACTGTTTTTT,CASSSSGGNEKLFF
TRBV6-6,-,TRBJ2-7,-,TGTGCCAGCAGAGTGACACGGCTCTCGTCCTACGAGCAGTACTTC,CASRVTRLSSYEQYF
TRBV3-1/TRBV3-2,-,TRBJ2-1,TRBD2,TGTGCCAGCAGCCAACCGCGACTAGCGGGAGGGTCGCTTCTGGATGAGCAGTTCTTC,CASSQPRLAGGSLLDEQFF
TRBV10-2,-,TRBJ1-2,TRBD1,TGCGCCAGCAGAGGACAGGGGGCGTGGGGCTACACCTTC,CASRGQGAWGYTF
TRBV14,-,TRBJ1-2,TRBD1,TGTGCCAGCAGCCCGGACAGGGGGTATGGCTACACCTTC,CASSPDRGYGYTF
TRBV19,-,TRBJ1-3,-,TGTGCCAGTAGTAGACCGGCGACACCCGGAAACACCATATATTTT,CASSRPATPGNTIYF
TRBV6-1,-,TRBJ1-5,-,TGTGCCTCACGAAGTGGCCTAGATAGCAATCAGCCCCAGCATTTT,CASRSGLDSNQPQHF
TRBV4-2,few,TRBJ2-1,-,TGTGCCAGCAGCCAGACGACCAGGGGCAGGAATGAGCAGTTCTTC,CASSQTTRGRNEQFF
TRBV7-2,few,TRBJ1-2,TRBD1,TGTGCCAGCAGCTCTGCTCCCGGGACAGGCCTCTATGGCTACACCTTC,CASSSAPGTGLYGYTF
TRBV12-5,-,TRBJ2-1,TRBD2,TGTGCTAGTGTCCCGCCACTAGCGGGGGGCCTGAATGAGCAGTTCTTC,CASVPPLAGGLNEQFF
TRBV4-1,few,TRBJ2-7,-,TGCGCCAGCAGCCAAGAGGGCAGGGCATTTGACGGGCAGTACTTC,CASSQEGRAFDGQYF
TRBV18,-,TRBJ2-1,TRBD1,TGTGCCAGCTCACTGTTAGACAGGGGCTACAATGAGCAGTTCTTC,CASSLLDRGYNEQFF
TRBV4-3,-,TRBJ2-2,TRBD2,TGCGCCAGCAGCCTAGCGGGGGGGCGCAACACCGGGGAGCTGTTTTTT,CASSLAGGRNTGELFF
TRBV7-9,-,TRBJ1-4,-,TGTGCCAGCAGCTTACAGGGGAATGAAAAACTGTTTTTT,CASSLQGNEKLFF
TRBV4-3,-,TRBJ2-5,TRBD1,TGCGCCAGCAGCCGGAGGACAGGGGGCATCGAGACCCAGTACTTC,CASSRRTGGIETQYF
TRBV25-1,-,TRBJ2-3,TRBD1,TGTGCCAGCAGTGAAGGGACCGGGACAGGGCCATGCTGGGTCCGGCAGTATTTT,CASSEGTGTGPCWVRQYF
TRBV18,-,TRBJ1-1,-,TGTGCCAGCTCACCTTCAACTGAAGCTTTCTTT,CASSPSTEAFF
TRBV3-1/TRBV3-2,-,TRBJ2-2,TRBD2,TGTGCCAGCGGGACTAGCGAGAACACCGGGGAGCTGTTTTTT,CASGTSENTGELFF
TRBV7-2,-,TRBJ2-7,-,TGTGCCAGCAGCGCGCGGGGGCCCCCCTACGAGCAGTACTTC,CASSARGPPYEQYF
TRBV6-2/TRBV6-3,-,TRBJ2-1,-,TGTGCCAGCAGTTACTCGTTGTCTAGAAATGAGCAGTTCTTC,CASSYSLSRNEQFF
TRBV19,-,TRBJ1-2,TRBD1,TGTGCCAGTAGTATCAGGTCAGGGGGCTATGGCTACACCTTC,CASSIRSGGYGYTF
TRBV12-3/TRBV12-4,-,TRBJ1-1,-,TGTGCCAGCAGTTTGTGGCGGGGCGAAGCTTTCTTT,CASSLWRGEAFF
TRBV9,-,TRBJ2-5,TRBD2,TGTGCCAGCAGCCTACGAGGGGCTAGCGGGGGGAACCAAGAGACCCAGTACTTC,CASSLRGASGGNQETQYF
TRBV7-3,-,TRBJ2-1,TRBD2,TGTGCCAGCAGCTTACGTAGCGGGGGTTACAATGAGCAGTTCTTC,CASSLRSGGYNEQFF
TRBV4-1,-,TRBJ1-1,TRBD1,TGCGCCAGCAGCCAAGGGCTACAGGGGGGTATACCTGAAGCTTTCTTT,CASSQGLQGGIPEAFF
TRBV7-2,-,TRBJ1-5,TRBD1,TGTGCCAGCAGCCCCGGACAGGCTCTCAATCAGCCCCAGCATTTT,CASSPGQALNQPQHF
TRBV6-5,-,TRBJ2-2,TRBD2,TGTGCCAGCAGTTACGGGGGGGATGTCGGAACCGGGGAGCTGTTTTTT,CASSYGGDVGTGELFF
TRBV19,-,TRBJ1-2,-,TGTGCCAGTAGTATGAGCGGCTACTCAGCTAACTATGGCTACACCTTC,CASSMSGYSANYGYTF
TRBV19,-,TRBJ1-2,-,TGTGCCAGTAGTTCAAACCCGAGTTCCTATGGCTACACCTTC,CASSSNPSSYGYTF
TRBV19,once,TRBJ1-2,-,TGTGCCAGTAGAGCGACAGGCGGCGGCTACACCTTC,CASRATGGGYTF
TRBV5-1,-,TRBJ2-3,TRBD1,TGCGCCACTAGTGAAGGACAGGGCGGGCAGTATTTT,CATSEGQGGQYF
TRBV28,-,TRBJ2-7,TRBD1,TGTGCCAGCAGTCAACCAGGGACAGGTTCCTACGAGCAGTACTTC,CASSQPGTGSYEQYF
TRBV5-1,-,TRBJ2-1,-,TGCGCCAGCAGCTTGTCCCGGGGCAATGAGCAGTTCTTC,CASSLSRGNEQFF